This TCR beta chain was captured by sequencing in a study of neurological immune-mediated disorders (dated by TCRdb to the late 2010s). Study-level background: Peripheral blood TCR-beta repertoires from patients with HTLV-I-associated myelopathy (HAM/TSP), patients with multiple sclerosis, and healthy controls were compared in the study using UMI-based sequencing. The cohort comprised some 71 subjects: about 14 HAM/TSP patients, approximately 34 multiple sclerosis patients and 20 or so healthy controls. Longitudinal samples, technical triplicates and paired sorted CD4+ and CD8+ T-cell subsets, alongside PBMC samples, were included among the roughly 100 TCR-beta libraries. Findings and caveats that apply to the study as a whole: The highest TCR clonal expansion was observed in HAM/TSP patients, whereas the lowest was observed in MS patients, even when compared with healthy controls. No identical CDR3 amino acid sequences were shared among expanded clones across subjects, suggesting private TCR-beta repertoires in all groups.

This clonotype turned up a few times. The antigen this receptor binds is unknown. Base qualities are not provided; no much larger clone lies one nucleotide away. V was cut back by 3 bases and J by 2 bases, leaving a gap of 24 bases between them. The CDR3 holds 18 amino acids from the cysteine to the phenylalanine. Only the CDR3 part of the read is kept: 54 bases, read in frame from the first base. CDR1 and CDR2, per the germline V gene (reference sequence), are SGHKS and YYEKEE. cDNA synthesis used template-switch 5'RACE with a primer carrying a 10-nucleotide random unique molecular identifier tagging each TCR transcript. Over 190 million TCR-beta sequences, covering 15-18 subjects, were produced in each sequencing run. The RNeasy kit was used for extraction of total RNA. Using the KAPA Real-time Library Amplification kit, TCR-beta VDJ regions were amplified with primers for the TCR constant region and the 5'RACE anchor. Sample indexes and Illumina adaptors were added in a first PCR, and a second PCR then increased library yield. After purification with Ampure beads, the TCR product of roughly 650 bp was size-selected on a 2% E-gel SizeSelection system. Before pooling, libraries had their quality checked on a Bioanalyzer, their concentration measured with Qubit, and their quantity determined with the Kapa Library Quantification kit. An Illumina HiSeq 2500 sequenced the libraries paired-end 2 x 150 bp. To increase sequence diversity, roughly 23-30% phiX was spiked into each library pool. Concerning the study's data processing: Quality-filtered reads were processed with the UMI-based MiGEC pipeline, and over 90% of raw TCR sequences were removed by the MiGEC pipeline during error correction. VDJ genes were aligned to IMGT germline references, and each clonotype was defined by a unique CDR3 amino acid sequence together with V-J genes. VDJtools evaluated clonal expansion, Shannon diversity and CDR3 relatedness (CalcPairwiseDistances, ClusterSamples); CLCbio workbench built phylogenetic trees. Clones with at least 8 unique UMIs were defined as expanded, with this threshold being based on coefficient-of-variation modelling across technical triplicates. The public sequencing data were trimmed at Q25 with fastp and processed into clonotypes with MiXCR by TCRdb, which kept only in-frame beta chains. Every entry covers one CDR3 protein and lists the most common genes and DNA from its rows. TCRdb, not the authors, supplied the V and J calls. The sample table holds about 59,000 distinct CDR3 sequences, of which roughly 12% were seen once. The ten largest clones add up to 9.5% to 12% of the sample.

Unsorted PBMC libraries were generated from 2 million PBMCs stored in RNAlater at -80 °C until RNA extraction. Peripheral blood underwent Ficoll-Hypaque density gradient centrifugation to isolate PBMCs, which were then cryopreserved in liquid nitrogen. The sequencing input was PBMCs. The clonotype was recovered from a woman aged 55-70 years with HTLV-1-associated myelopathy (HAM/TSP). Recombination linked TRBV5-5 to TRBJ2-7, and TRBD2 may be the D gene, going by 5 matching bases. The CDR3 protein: CASSSRGGTANFAYEQYF. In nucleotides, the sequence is TGTGCCAGCAGCTCCCGTGGAGGTACGGCCAACTTCGCCTACGAGCAGTACTTC.